What follows is one T cell receptor beta chain and its context. What this receptor recognizes is not known. The data derive from a study of diagnostic markers for celiac disease (dated by TCRdb to 2020 to 2021). CDR1 and CDR2 (SGHDN, FVKESK) derive from the germline V gene. Taken from cysteine to phenylalanine, the CDR3 has 17 residues. No DNA was logged. The sequencer listed for this sample is Illumina MiSeq. After reprocessing by TCRdb, each CDR3 protein sequence is one entry, and no DNA is given. The sample's own table lists 1,100 or so distinct CDR3 sequences. The ten largest make up less than 40% of the sample.

This sequence was found in a human donor. This table probably holds off-target reads from a library built for another chain. The sequenced sample consisted of either unsorted cells or a sorted T cell fraction (not recorded which). This chain joins TRBV14 to TRBJ2-7; TCRdb outputs TRBD2, but without DNA this stays unchecked. CDR3 protein: CASSQVQSGKRAYEQYF.